Here is one T cell receptor (beta chain) with its context. Its specificity is unknown. This specimen comes from a study of cytotoxic CD8 clonotypes in ibrutinib-treated CLL. Turning to the study itself: With a range of 6 to 36, the median treatment time before response samples were taken was eleven to twelve months.

The planned depth of sequencing spanned 1 in 200,000 to 1 in 1 million T cells. Some clones are missing from TCRdb's copy, which holds only in-frame ones; the method was immunoSEQ multiplex PCR. The sample includes roughly 160,000 clones, approximately 84% of them seen just once. Whole-study findings and limits: Shared public clonotypes were rare, and on treatment they either got smaller or stayed the same.

The receptor was derived from a human donor with chronic lymphocytic leukemia. The specimen comprised PBMCs, sampled after 24 months of ibrutinib treatment.

The CDR3 nucleotides are TGTGCCAGCAGGAAGACAGGGGGCGTTGACTATGGCTACACCTTC. Its protein product is CASRKTGGVDYGYTF. The V call is TRBV6-6, the J call TRBJ1-2, with TRBD1 matching over 10 bases. This CDR3 region has 15 residues. Germline CDR1 reads MNHNY; CDR2 reads SVGAGI (reference sequence). With V trimmed by 6 bases and J by 3 bases, 7 bases remained unmatched.